This is a list of T cell receptor beta chains from one sample in a study of blood T cell repertoires in COVID-19. The repertoire was sequenced with immunoSEQ multiplex PCR; TCRdb's copy has only in-frame clones and lacks some. The data contain 250,000 or so clones, roughly 85% of them singletons. What was sequenced was PBMCs or T cells enriched from blood (not recorded which). These receptors were obtained from a woman aged 50 to 60 who had been exposed to COVID-19. CDR3s include the opening cysteine and the closing phenylalanine or tryptophan. The D gene is left open where the match is weak. Not every row has a clone size; where given, it reads once, few, many or a size class.

clone_size d_call j_call v_call cdr3_nt cdr3_aa
NA NA TRBJ1-2 TRBV12-3/TRBV12-4 TGTGCCAGCAGTTTTGGGGGCCCGGGGGGCTACACCTTC CASSFGGPGGYTF
NA TRBD1 TRBJ2-5 TRBV18 TGTGCCAGCTCTCCCAGGGGGCAAGAGACCCAGTACTTC CASSPRGQETQYF
NA NA TRBJ1-1 TRBV28 TGTGCCAGCAGTATTTACAGGTCTCCTCGGGTGGGTGAAGCTTTCTTT CASSIYRSPRVGEAFF
once NA TRBJ1-1 TRBV27 TGTGCCAGCAGTTTCCGGCGCGGGTCCACTGAAGCTTTCTTT CASSFRRGSTEAFF
NA TRBD1 TRBJ1-1 TRBV11-3 TGTGCCAGCAGCTTAGGACAGGGACGAGGCACTGAAGCTTTCTTT CASSLGQGRGTEAFF
NA NA TRBJ1-2 TRBV11-2 TGTGCCAGCAGCTTAGGGAGACAGACTAACTATGGCTACACCTTC CASSLGRQTNYGYTF
NA TRBD1 TRBJ2-1 TRBV5-1 TGCGCCAGCAATACAGGGGTAAATGAGCAGTTCTTC CASNTGVNEQFF
NA TRBD1 TRBJ2-5 TRBV4-1 TGCGCCAGCAGCCTTGCCGGGACAGGGTCAGAGACCCAGTACTTC CASSLAGTGSETQYF
NA NA TRBJ1-2 TRBV12-3/TRBV12-4 TGTGCCAGCAGTTTCAAGGGGAAGGGTGGCTACACCTTC CASSFKGKGGYTF
NA NA TRBJ1-6 TRBV9 TGTGCCAGCAGCGTAGGAGATAATTCACCCCTCCACTTT CASSVGDNSPLHF
NA TRBD1 TRBJ2-7 TRBV5-6 TGTGCCAGCAGCCGCGGGCGGGGACAGGGAACCTACGAGCAGTACTTC CASSRGRGQGTYEQYF
NA TRBD1 TRBJ1-1 TRBV15 TGTGCCACCAGCAGAGGCGGTGGACAGGGGGCAACTGAAGCTTTCTTT CATSRGGGQGATEAFF
once TRBD1 TRBJ2-5 TRBV7-2 TGTGCCAGCAGCAAGACAGGGGGGAGTAGGAAGGAAGAGACCCAGTACTTC CASSKTGGSRKEETQYF
NA TRBD2 TRBJ2-3 TRBV19 TGTGCCAGTAGTATAGTAAGGGGGGGACTAGCGGGGAGTGATACGCAGTATTTT CASSIVRGGLAGSDTQYF
NA NA TRBJ1-3 TRBV9 TGTGCCAGCAGCGTAGGGGGAGGCGGCGCGAACACCATATATTTT CASSVGGGGANTIYF
NA NA TRBJ1-2 TRBV11-2 TGTGCCAGCAGCTTAGGGGGACACGACTATGGCTACACCTTC CASSLGGHDYGYTF
NA NA TRBJ2-7 TRBV20-1 TGCAGTGCTAGTCCGGACTATTACGAGCAGTACTTC CSASPDYYEQYF
once NA TRBJ2-5 TRBV19 TGTGCCAGTAGCACGACAGGCGGCGGGGAGACCCAGTACTTC CASSTTGGGETQYF
NA NA TRBJ2-1 TRBV7-6 TGTGCCAGCAGCTTCGGGACACTATCTTGCGGGAATGAGCAGTTCTTC CASSFGTLSCGNEQFF
few NA TRBJ2-7 TRBV27 TGTGCCAGCAGTTTATCTCGGGGGTTGGCCTACGAGCAGTACTTC CASSLSRGLAYEQYF
once TRBD1 TRBJ2-5 TRBV24-1 TGTGCCACCAGTGAGGGACAGGCAGGGGGTCAAGAGACCCAGTACTTC CATSEGQAGGQETQYF
few NA TRBJ1-5 TRBV19 TGTGCCAGTAGTATGAGGCTGGGTCAGCCCCAGCATTTT CASSMRLGQPQHF
NA NA TRBJ1-2 TRBV29-1 TGCAGCGTCGTAAGGGGATTTAACTATGGCTACACCTTC CSVVRGFNYGYTF
few NA TRBJ1-2 TRBV24-1 TGTGCCACCAGTGATTTTAGAATTAACTATGGCTACACCTTC CATSDFRINYGYTF
NA NA TRBJ2-1 TRBV12-1 TGTGCCAGCAGCCCGCCCTTTTCCAGCTCCTACAATGAGCAGTTCTTC CASSPPFSSSYNEQFF
NA NA TRBJ1-2 TRBV5-1 TGCGCCAGCAGCTTGGAACATCTCTATGGCTACACCTTC CASSLEHLYGYTF
NA NA TRBJ2-3 TRBV6-2/TRBV6-3 TGTGCCAGCAGTAGAGGGTGGGGGACTACAGATACGCAGTATTTT CASSRGWGTTDTQYF
NA TRBD2 TRBJ2-3 TRBV29-1 TGCAGCGTTCGCAAGACTAGCGGGGCCTTAGATACGCAGTATTTT CSVRKTSGALDTQYF
NA NA TRBJ2-7 TRBV9 TGTGCCAGCAGTCCCGGACTGAGCTCCTACGAGCAGTACTTC CASSPGLSSYEQYF
NA NA TRBJ2-3 TRBV11-3 TGTGCCAGCAGCCCTAACAGGGAACTTAGCACAGATACGCAGTATTTT CASSPNRELSTDTQYF
NA NA TRBJ1-4 TRBV4-2 TGTGCCAGCAGCCCCCCCGGGGTTGTAGGTGAAAAACTGTTTTTT CASSPPGVVGEKLFF
NA TRBD1 TRBJ1-1 TRBV14 TGTGCCAGCAGCGGACAGGGTGAAGCTTTCTTT CASSGQGEAFF
NA TRBD1 TRBJ1-4 TRBV6-5 TGTGCCAGCAGTCCGACGGGACAGGGGAATGAAAAACTGTTTTTT CASSPTGQGNEKLFF
NA NA TRBJ1-3 TRBV15 TGTGCCACCCGGAGAGGAAACACCATATATTTT CATRRGNTIYF
NA NA TRBJ2-3 TRBV13 TGTGCCAGCACCGTGAGAGGCTTTGGCACAGATACGCAGTATTTT CASTVRGFGTDTQYF
NA TRBD1 TRBJ1-6 TRBV3-1/TRBV3-2 TGTGCCAGCAGCCAAAGACAGGGCCAGTCACCCCTCCACTTT CASSQRQGQSPLHF
few NA TRBJ1-6 TRBV5-1 TGCGCCAGCAGCGAAACAACAGGGATAGGATCACCCCTCCACTTT CASSETTGIGSPLHF
NA TRBD2 TRBJ2-5 TRBV2 TGTGCCAGCAGTCTAGCGGGGGGGCAACAAGAGACCCAGTACTTC CASSLAGGQQETQYF
once TRBD2 TRBJ2-2 TRBV7-6 TGTGCCAGCAGCAGGGGACTAGCGGGGGAGGACACCGGGGAGCTGTTTTTT CASSRGLAGEDTGELFF
NA NA TRBJ1-1 TRBV19 TGTGCCAGTAGTTTAAGGGACACTTCGAACACTGAAGCTTTCTTT CASSLRDTSNTEAFF
few NA TRBJ2-1 TRBV5-1 TGCGCCAGCAGCTTGGCCCAGGATGAGCAGTTCTTC CASSLAQDEQFF
few TRBD1 TRBJ1-6 TRBV19 TGTGCCAGCCGGGGGACAGGGAATTCACCCCTCCACTTT CASRGTGNSPLHF
few NA TRBJ1-1 TRBV18 TGTGCCAGCTCAATCTCCTCGAACACTGAAGCTTTCTTT CASSISSNTEAFF
NA TRBD2 TRBJ2-2 TRBV6-5 TGTGCCAGGAGGGAGGGAGGGCTGTTTTTT CARREGGLFF
NA TRBD2 TRBJ2-7 TRBV27 TGTGCCAGCAGCCTTACCCCGGGGGGAATTTACGAGCAGTACTTC CASSLTPGGIYEQYF
NA NA TRBJ2-7 TRBV7-6 TGTGCCAGCGGGGCAGGCCACGAGCAGTACTTC CASGAGHEQYF
NA TRBD1 TRBJ2-7 TRBV6-2/TRBV6-3 TGTGCCAGCAGTTACGGACAGGGAGCGGACGAGCAGTACTTC CASSYGQGADEQYF
NA NA TRBJ2-7 TRBV9 TGTGCCAGCAGCGTAGGGGTAGGGGACTACGAGCAGTACTTC CASSVGVGDYEQYF
NA TRBD1 TRBJ2-2 TRBV4-1 TGCGCCAGCAGCCCAAGGACAGGCTCGAACACCGGGGAGCTGTTTTTT CASSPRTGSNTGELFF
few NA TRBJ1-1 TRBV3-1/TRBV3-2 TGTGCCAGCAGCGGTGGACAGAGTAGAGCTTTCTTT CASSGGQSRAFF
NA NA TRBJ1-2 TRBV2 TGTGCCAGCAGTGCGACATGGGGAGAATCCGGCTACACCTTC CASSATWGESGYTF
NA NA TRBJ2-3 TRBV6-1 TGTGCCAGCAGTGAAGGACTATTAGATACGCAGTATTTT CASSEGLLDTQYF
once NA TRBJ2-7 TRBV5-6 TGTGCCAGCAGCTTGCCCAGAAGCTACGAGCAGTACTTC CASSLPRSYEQYF
once NA TRBJ1-4 TRBV19 TGTGCCAGTAGTATTACCGGGGGGCCCGCTGAAAAACTGTTTTTT CASSITGGPAEKLFF
NA NA TRBJ1-3 TRBV19 TGTGCCACCCGCCGAGACTGGGCTGGAAACACCATATATTTT CATRRDWAGNTIYF
NA TRBD1 TRBJ1-1 TRBV6-6 TGTGCCAGCAGCCTGGGACAGGGCCGTGGTGACACTGAAGCTTTCTTT CASSLGQGRGDTEAFF
NA NA TRBJ1-2 TRBV11-2 TGTGCCAGCAGCCCTGACAGCTTTTATGGCTACACCTTC CASSPDSFYGYTF
NA TRBD1 TRBJ1-3 TRBV18 TGTGCCAGCTCACCAAATTCGGGACAGGGGGTCCTTGGGTCCGGAAACACCATATATTTT CASSPNSGQGVLGSGNTIYF
NA NA TRBJ1-2 TRBV29-1 TGCAGCGTTGAAACGGGTGGCTACACCTTC CSVETGGYTF